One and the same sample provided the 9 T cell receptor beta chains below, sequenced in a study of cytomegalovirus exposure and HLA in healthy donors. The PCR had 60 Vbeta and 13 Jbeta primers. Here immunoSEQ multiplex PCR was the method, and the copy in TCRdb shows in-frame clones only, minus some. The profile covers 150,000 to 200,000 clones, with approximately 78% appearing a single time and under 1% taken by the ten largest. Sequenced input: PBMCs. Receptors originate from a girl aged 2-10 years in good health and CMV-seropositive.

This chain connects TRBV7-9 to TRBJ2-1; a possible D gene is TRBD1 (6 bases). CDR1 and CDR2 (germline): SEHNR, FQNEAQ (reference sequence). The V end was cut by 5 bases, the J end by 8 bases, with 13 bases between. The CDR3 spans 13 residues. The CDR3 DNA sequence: TGTGCCAGCAGCCGAATCGCAGGGGATGAGCAGTTCTTC. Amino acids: CASSRIAGDEQFF.

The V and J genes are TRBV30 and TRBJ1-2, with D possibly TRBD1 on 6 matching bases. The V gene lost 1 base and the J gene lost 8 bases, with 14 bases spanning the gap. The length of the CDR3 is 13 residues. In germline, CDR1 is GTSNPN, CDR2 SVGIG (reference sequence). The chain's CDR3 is CAWSESGGGGYTF. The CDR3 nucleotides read TGTGCCTGGAGTGAATCGGGGGGGGGCGGCTACACCTTC. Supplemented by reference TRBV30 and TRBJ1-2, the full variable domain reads SQTIHQWPATLVQPVGSPLSLECTVEGTSNPNLYWYRQAAGRGLQLLFYSVGIGQISSEVPQNLSASRPQDRQFILSSKKLLLSDSGFYLCAWSESGGGGYTFGSGTRLTVV.

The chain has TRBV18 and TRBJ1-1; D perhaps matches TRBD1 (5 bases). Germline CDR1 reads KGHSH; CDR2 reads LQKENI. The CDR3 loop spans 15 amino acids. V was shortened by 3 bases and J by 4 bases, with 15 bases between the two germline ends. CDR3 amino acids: CASSPFDSDLTEAFF. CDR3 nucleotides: TGTGCCAGCTCACCGTTCGACAGTGACCTCACTGAAGCTTTCTTT. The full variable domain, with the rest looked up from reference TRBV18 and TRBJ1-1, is NAGVMQNPRHLVRRRGQEARLRCSPMKGHSHVYWYRQLPEEGLKFMVYLQKENIIDESGMPKERFSAEFPKEGPSILRIQQVVRGDSAAYFCASSPFDSDLTEAFFGQGTRLTVV.

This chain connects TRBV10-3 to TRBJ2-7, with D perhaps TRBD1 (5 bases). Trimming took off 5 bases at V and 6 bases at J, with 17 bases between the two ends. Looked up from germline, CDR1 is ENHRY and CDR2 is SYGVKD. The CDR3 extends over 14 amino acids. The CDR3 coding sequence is TGTGCCATCAGTTTTTCGGACACCGATAGCGAGCAGTACTTC. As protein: CAISFSDTDSEQYF.

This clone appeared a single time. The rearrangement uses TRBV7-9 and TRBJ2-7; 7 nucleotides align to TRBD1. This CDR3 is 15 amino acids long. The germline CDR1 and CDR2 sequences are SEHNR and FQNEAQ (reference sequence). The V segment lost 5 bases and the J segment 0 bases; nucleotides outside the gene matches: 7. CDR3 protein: CASSPGTVGSYEQYF. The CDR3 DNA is TGTGCCAGCAGCCCGGGGACAGTGGGCTCCTACGAGCAGTACTTC.

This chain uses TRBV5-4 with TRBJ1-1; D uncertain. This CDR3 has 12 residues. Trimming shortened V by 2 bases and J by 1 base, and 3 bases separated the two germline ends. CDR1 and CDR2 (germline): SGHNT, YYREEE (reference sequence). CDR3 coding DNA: TGTGCCAGCAGCTTCTGGAACACTGAAGCTTTCTTT. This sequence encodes CASSFWNTEAFF.

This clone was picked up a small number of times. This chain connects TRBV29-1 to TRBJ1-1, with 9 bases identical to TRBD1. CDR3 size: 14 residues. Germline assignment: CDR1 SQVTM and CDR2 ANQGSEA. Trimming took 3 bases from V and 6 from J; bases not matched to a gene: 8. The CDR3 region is CSVDTGTGSPEAFF. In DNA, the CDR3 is TGCAGCGTTGACACCGGGACAGGGAGTCCTGAAGCTTTCTTT.

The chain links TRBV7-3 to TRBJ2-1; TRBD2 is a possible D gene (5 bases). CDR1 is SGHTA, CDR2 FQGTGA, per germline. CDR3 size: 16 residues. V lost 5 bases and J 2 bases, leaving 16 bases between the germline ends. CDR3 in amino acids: CASSLSGGYTYNEQFF. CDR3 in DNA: TGTGCCAGCAGCCTATCTGGCGGGTATACCTACAATGAGCAGTTCTTC.

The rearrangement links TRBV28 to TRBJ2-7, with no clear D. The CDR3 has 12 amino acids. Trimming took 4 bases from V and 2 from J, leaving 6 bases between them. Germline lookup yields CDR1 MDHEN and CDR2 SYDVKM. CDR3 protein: CASSYRAYEQYF. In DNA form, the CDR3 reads TGTGCCAGCAGTTACCGCGCCTACGAGCAGTACTTC.